This is a list of T cell receptor beta chains from one sample in a study of human T cells and chemical hapten exposure. TCRdb redid the calling of the RACE reads with MiXCR, one entry per CDR3 protein. The data contain about 190,000 distinct CDR3 sequences, roughly a quarter of them singletons. The sequencing here drew on whole blood, taken in connection with sensitization to the hapten diphenylcyclopropenone (DPC). These receptors were collected from a middle-aged woman with alopecia areata. Some clones in this sample may be carry-over from other donors' samples. The conserved cysteine and the conserved F or W are not part of the CDR3 here.

cdr3_aa j_call v_call
AISGTYLRSYEQY TRBJ2-7 TRBV10-3
SVGPLLGVYNEQF TRBJ2-1 TRBV29-1
ASSRRGTGGTEKLF TRBJ1-4 TRBV7-9
ASSQSRLTGELF TRBJ2-2 TRBV4-3
ASSVDSGRDSEQF TRBJ2-1 TRBV9
ASSFGTGDGYT TRBJ1-2 TRBV27
ASSSRLSNQPQH TRBJ1-5 TRBV2
ASSTNGARNSPLH TRBJ1-6 TRBV6-1
SASLRDIQY TRBJ2-4 TRBV29-1
ASRTGFYNEQF TRBJ2-1 TRBV27
ASSSLAEITGELF TRBJ2-2 TRBV7-8
ASSSRQNEKLF TRBJ1-4 TRBV27
AGSPIGAGGANVLT TRBJ2-6 TRBV28
SARDVQREANEQF TRBJ2-1 TRBV20-1
ASSFGAAIQSTDTQY TRBJ2-3 TRBV7-9
ASSQDWTDNYGYT TRBJ1-2 TRBV4-1
ASSSAGENTGELF TRBJ2-2 TRBV28
AIRRDSPSSNQPQH TRBJ1-5 TRBV10-3
SAPSFDNSPLH TRBJ1-6 TRBV20-1
ATRESDTEAF TRBJ1-1 TRBV24-1
ASSYSPFGPNEQF TRBJ2-1 TRBV6-2/TRBV6-3
ASSLLGAGEQF TRBJ2-1 TRBV28
ASSSTTSGRVGLY TRBJ2-7 TRBV6-5
SVALLAGRYNEQF TRBJ2-1 TRBV29-1
ASSPGQGRETQY TRBJ2-5 TRBV9
ASSYSDRGETQY TRBJ2-5 TRBV6-2/TRBV6-3
CTLGSGNTIY TRBJ1-3 TRBV28
ASSLWAGGGANEKLF TRBJ1-4 TRBV27
ASSLGELYNEQF TRBJ2-1 TRBV7-2
ASSASGTSGLSYEQY TRBJ2-7 TRBV25-1
ASSEADWRMNEKLF TRBJ1-4 TRBV2
ATSSSGQGNNEQF TRBJ2-1 TRBV24-1
ASSVGDRVTDTQY TRBJ2-3 TRBV9
SVLYSGANVLT TRBJ2-6 TRBV29-1
SVERGLNTEAF TRBJ1-1 TRBV29-1
ASSSFSILAKNIQY TRBJ2-4 TRBV12-3/TRBV12-4
ASSSPGGPSGKVEQY TRBJ2-7 TRBV11-2
ASSLASGGHNEQF TRBJ2-1 TRBV5-1
ASRPPTNEKLF TRBJ1-4 TRBV12-3/TRBV12-4
SAVQREEGTDTQY TRBJ2-3 TRBV20-1
ASITTGWVEQY TRBJ2-7 TRBV12-3/TRBV12-4
SVRGGTVNEQF TRBJ2-1 TRBV29-1
ASSGVAGVYNEQF TRBJ2-1 TRBV2
SARDAGGMNTEAF TRBJ1-1 TRBV20-1
ASSTRTGRREQY TRBJ2-7 TRBV5-1
ASSRQGAQY TRBJ2-3 TRBV6-1
SARAGRGRRDTEAF TRBJ1-1 TRBV20-1
ASIPNPGQEHNEQF TRBJ2-1 TRBV6-2/TRBV6-3
ACSLPGEETQY TRBJ2-5 TRBV28
ASRTGDLNTGELF TRBJ2-2 TRBV2
SAEPGLAGRLETQY TRBJ2-5 TRBV20-1
SVPGTGDEKLF TRBJ1-4 TRBV29-1
ASSPAQGQERDGEQF TRBJ2-1 TRBV6-2/TRBV6-3
ASSSTVNYGYT TRBJ1-2 TRBV5-1
ASIGVSTDTQY TRBJ2-3 TRBV6-6
AISEKGTGELF TRBJ2-2 TRBV10-3
ASSLLTPGQGDVGEKLF TRBJ1-4 TRBV27